Shown below are 27 T cell receptor beta chains from a single sample sequenced in a study of CD8 T cells in acute hepatitis C reinfection. Time point in this sample: naive CD8 control sorted from an acute-time-point sample. Data came from immunoSEQ multiplex PCR; TCRdb stores just in-frame clones and leaves some out. Of about 40,000 clones listed, approximately 85% are singletons. What was sequenced was naive CD8+ T cells from PBMCs. The origin of the receptors is a woman aged 18-30 years who spontaneously cleared hepatitis C infection.

This clone has a single count. The V and J genes are TRBV27 and TRBJ2-5, with 8 bases identical to TRBD1. Germline V gene data show CDR1 as MNHEY and CDR2 as SMNVEV (reference sequence). The V segment lost 4 bases and the J segment 5 bases; nucleotides outside the gene matches: 15. This CDR3 contains 17 residues. The CDR3 loop is CASSSIQDREEEETQYF. The CDR3 DNA is TGTGCCAGCAGTTCAATTCAGGACAGGGAGGAGGAGGAGACCCAGTACTTC.

The V gene is TRBV9, the J gene TRBJ2-3; 9 nucleotides align to TRBD2. From germline, CDR1 is SGDLS and CDR2 YYNGEE. The trim removed 0 bases at V and 1 base at J, leaving 9 bases unmatched. This CDR3 spans 18 amino acids. Here the CDR3 reads CASSVGASGLARTDTQYF. The CDR3 nucleotides read TGTGCCAGCAGCGTAGGGGCTTCCGGACTAGCGCGCACAGATACGCAGTATTTT.

V usage is TRBV7-8 and J usage is TRBJ2-7; TRBD2 agrees at 11 bases. Germline V lookup: CDR1 SGHVS, CDR2 FQNEAQ. The V gene end was trimmed by 3 bases and the J gene end by 4 bases; junction bases not matched to a gene: 5. CDR3 length equals 15 residues. In DNA, the CDR3 is TGTGCCAGCAGCTTGGTAGCGGGAGGGGGGTACGAGCAGTACTTC. This encodes CASSLVAGGGYEQYF. Full variable domain (missing parts from reference TRBV7-8 and TRBJ2-7): GAGVSQSPRYKVAKRGQDVALRCDPISGHVSLFWYQQALGQGPEFLTYFQNEAQLDKSGLPSDRFFAERPEGSVSTLKIQRTQQEDSAVYLCASSLVAGGGYEQYFGPGTRLTVT.

This clone was seen just once. The chain carries TRBV16 and TRBJ2-1, with unresolved D. The CDR3 has 10 residues. The V gene's germline CDR1 is KGHSY and CDR2 FQNENV. V was trimmed by 3 bases and J by 9 bases, leaving 3 bases between them. CDR3: CASSHGEQFF. The DNA for the CDR3 is TGTGCCAGCAGCCACGGTGAGCAGTTCTTC.

The V and J genes are TRBV27 and TRBJ1-2; no reliable D call. CDR1 MNHEY and CDR2 SMNVEV come from the germline V gene (reference sequence). The CDR3 has 13 residues. Trimming removed 6 bases at V and 8 bases at J, with 16 bases between. CDR3 loop: CASSERGPRGYTF. The CDR3, as DNA: TGTGCCAGCAGCGAGCGAGGACCTCGGGGCTACACCTTC.

This chain links TRBV7-3 with TRBJ2-7; the D gene is possibly TRBD1 (6 bases). V was cut by 8 bases and J by 4 bases, with 15 bases left in between. Germline V gene data show CDR1 as SGHTA and CDR2 as FQGTGA. CDR3 size: 13 residues. For the CDR3, the DNA is TGTGCCAGCGCCGAAACAGGGAGTTACGAGCAGTACTTC. Its protein product is CASAETGSYEQYF.

This clone has more than one count but fewer than ten. J is TRBJ1-5 and V is TRBV4-1; weak D call: TRBD1 (6 bases). The CDR3 runs 16 residues. Germline loops: CDR1 MGHRA, CDR2 YSYEKL. The V end was cut by 3 bases, the J end by 4 bases, with 16 bases between. The CDR3 is CASSHVIGGLNQPQHF. The CDR3 bases are TGCGCCAGCAGCCACGTTATCGGGGGGCTGAATCAGCCCCAGCATTTT.

The chain links TRBV29-1 to TRBJ2-1, with 8 bases fitting TRBD1. The CDR3 consists of 13 residues. Germline assignment: CDR1 SQVTM and CDR2 ANQGSEA. With 4 bases clipped from V and 1 base from J, the junction kept 0 bases outside the gene matches. The CDR3 DNA reads as TGCAGCGTTGGGACAGGGTCCTACAATGAGCAGTTCTTC. Residues: CSVGTGSYNEQFF.

The chain uses TRBV7-9 and TRBJ2-1; D is unclear. Trimming pared 8 bases from V and 5 bases from J, leaving 10 bases between. The CDR3 runs to 12 residues. The V gene's germline CDR1 is SEHNR and CDR2 FQNEAQ (reference sequence). The CDR3 DNA follows: TGTGCCAGCCCCCTCCCCCACAATGAGCAGTTCTTC. It codes for CASPLPHNEQFF.

This chain uses TRBV27 with TRBJ1-2; the D gene is possibly TRBD1 (6 bases). Trimming removed 4 bases at V and 4 bases at J, with 10 bases between. Germline values: CDR1 MNHEY, CDR2 SMNVEV (reference sequence). This CDR3 spans 13 amino acids. The chain's CDR3 is CASSSGQVYGYTF. Written as DNA, the CDR3 is TGTGCCAGCAGTTCGGGACAAGTCTATGGCTACACCTTC.

This clone was recorded once. The rearrangement links TRBV6-7 to TRBJ2-7, with 12 bases matching TRBD2. TRBV6-7 is placed among ORFs of uncertain function. The CDR3 is 20 residues long. With V trimmed by 2 bases and J by 2 bases, 16 bases remained unmatched. In DNA form, the CDR3 reads TGTGCCAGCAGTTACCCCCCCTCGAGACTAGCGGGAGAAGTTGCCTACGAGCAGTACTTC. This encodes CASSYPPSRLAGEVAYEQYF.

The rearrangement uses TRBV25-1 and TRBJ2-1; D gene uncertain. The CDR3 spans 14 residues. Trimming stripped 3 bases from V and 5 bases from J, with 11 bases between. Germline V gene sequence: CDR1 MGHDK, CDR2 SYGVNS. CDR3 nucleotides: TGTGCCAGCAGTGACTTAAATTGGAACAATGAGCAGTTCTTC. Translated: CASSDLNWNNEQFF.

V is TRBV27 and J is TRBJ2-1; D possibly corresponds to TRBD2 (5 bases). V was cut by 6 bases and J by 2 bases, with 11 bases left in between. Germline V CDR1 and CDR2: MNHEY, SMNVEV (reference sequence). The CDR3 length is 14 residues. DNA of the CDR3: TGTGCCAGCAGCTACGAGGGCACCTACAATGAGCAGTTCTTC. This gives the protein CASSYEGTYNEQFF.

This chain connects TRBV7-6 to TRBJ2-5, with D perhaps being TRBD1 or TRBD2 (5 bases each). The CDR3 has 14 residues. Germline CDR1 reads SGHVS; CDR2 reads FNYEAQ. The V and J ends lost 5 bases and 5 bases respectively, with 15 bases between them. CDR3 protein: CASSPLGDGETQYF. DNA for the CDR3: TGTGCCAGCAGCCCATTGGGGGATGGGGAGACCCAGTACTTC.

The CDR3 nucleotides are TGCGCCAGCAGCTTGTATAGCGGGAGTAATGAGCAGTTCTTC. As protein: CASSLYSGSNEQFF. This chain connects TRBV5-1 to TRBJ2-1; 9 bases are a match to TRBD2. CDR3 size: 14 residues. V lost 1 base to trimming and J lost 7 bases; unmatched junction nucleotides: 3. Germline V CDR1 and CDR2: SGHRS, YFSETQ.

The chain joins TRBV7-3 to TRBJ1-2; D unclear. Germline V lookup: CDR1 SGHTA, CDR2 FQGTGA. Trimming stripped 2 bases from V and 5 bases from J, with 9 bases between. This CDR3 spans 13 amino acids. This CDR3 reads CASSLPGTYGYTF. The CDR3 DNA sequence: TGTGCCAGCAGCTTACCTGGAACATATGGCTACACCTTC.

The chain carries TRBV7-9 and TRBJ2-7, with a possible D match to TRBD2 (5 bases). Germline CDR1 is SEHNR and CDR2 is FQNEAQ (reference sequence). CDR3 length: 17 amino acids. V was cut by 5 bases and J by 3 bases, with 23 bases left in between. The CDR3 here is CASSSPRSPGTGYEQYF. The CDR3 DNA reads as TGTGCCAGCAGCAGCCCGCGGAGCCCGGGAACGGGCTACGAGCAGTACTTC.

The CDR3 region has the DNA TGTGCCAGCAGCCAGACTAGCGGGGTCCCAGATTACGAGCAGTACTTC. Encoded protein: CASSQTSGVPDYEQYF. The J gene is TRBJ2-7, the V gene TRBV7-9; 11 bases line up with TRBD2. The CDR3 covers 16 residues. The germline CDR1 and CDR2 sequences are SEHNR and FQNEAQ (reference sequence). The V segment lost 5 bases and the J segment 4 bases; nucleotides outside the gene matches: 10.

The V gene is TRBV4-1, the J gene TRBJ2-5; the D is unclear. The CDR3 totals 16 residues. Deletions cut 0 bases from V and 5 bases from J, with 16 bases between. Germline V CDR1 and CDR2: MGHRA, YSYEKL. The CDR3 is CASSQEKGNYRETQYF. The DNA for the CDR3 is TGCGCCAGCAGCCAAGAAAAAGGAAACTACCGGGAGACCCAGTACTTC.

The chain is built from TRBV9 and TRBJ2-1; 13 bases line up with TRBD2. The CDR3 covers 15 residues. Germline CDR1 reads SGDLS; CDR2 reads YYNGEE. Trimming cost V 3 bases and J 8 bases; bases outside gene matches: 5. The CDR3 loop reads CASSEGLAGVDEQFF. CDR3 sequence (DNA): TGTGCCAGCAGCGAAGGACTAGCGGGAGTAGATGAGCAGTTCTTC.

The chain carries TRBV7-6 and TRBJ2-3, with 8 positions matching TRBD2. This CDR3 contains 16 residues. The J segment lost 2 bases and the V segment lost 7 bases, leaving 11 bases of the junction unmatched. CDR1 SGHVS and CDR2 FNYEAQ come from the germline V gene. DNA for the CDR3: TGTGCCAGCACCTCCCGTAGCGGGGCTCACACAGATACGCAGTATTTT. Amino acids: CASTSRSGAHTDTQYF.

The chain joins TRBV25-1 to TRBJ1-2, with no clear D. V gave up 5 bases and J gave up 1 base, with 8 bases separating them. CDR3 length: 13 amino acids. Germline V gene data show CDR1 as MGHDK and CDR2 as SYGVNS. The chain's CDR3 is CASSFRSNYGYTF. As DNA, the CDR3 is TGTGCCAGCAGTTTTCGCAGTAACTATGGCTACACCTTC.

The chain links TRBV29-1 to TRBJ2-1; TRBD1 or TRBD2 may be the D gene (5 bases each). CDR3 length: 10 residues. The germline V gene encodes CDR1 SQVTM and CDR2 ANQGSEA. V lost 7 bases and J 10 bases, leaving 11 bases between the germline ends. Here the CDR3 DNA reads TGCAGCGGGGGACCGCCGGAGCAGTTCTTC. Translated: CSGGPPEQFF.

The CDR3 nucleotides are TGTGCCAGCAGTTCGGGACCACAAGTTACGAACACCGGGGAGCTGTTTTTT. Amino acids: CASSSGPQVTNTGELFF. The V call is TRBV27, the J call TRBJ2-2, with D possibly being TRBD1 or TRBD2 (5 bases each). CDR3 length: 17 amino acids. Germline loops: CDR1 MNHEY, CDR2 SMNVEV (reference sequence). Trimming took 4 bases from V and 0 from J, leaving 15 bases between them.

The rearrangement uses TRBV12-5 and TRBJ2-3; D call uncertain. This CDR3 contains 14 residues. The V and J ends lost 2 bases and 2 bases respectively, with 8 bases between them. Germline V CDR1 and CDR2: LGHNT, FRNRAP. Here the CDR3 reads CASGLSAFTDTQYF. The CDR3 DNA is TGTGCTAGTGGTTTGTCAGCATTCACAGATACGCAGTATTTT.

The chain is built from TRBV4-1 and TRBJ1-5; D ambiguous. The germline gives CDR1 MGHRA, CDR2 YSYEKL. V shed 4 bases and J shed 3 bases, with 7 bases lying between them. The CDR3 runs 13 residues. The CDR3 nucleotides read TGCGCCAGCAGCCGGGAATACAATCAGCCCCAGCATTTT. Its translation: CASSREYNQPQHF.

This clone counts as medium-sized. The V gene is TRBV7-9, the J gene TRBJ2-7; 9 positions match TRBD1. The length of the CDR3 is 13 residues. The ends lost 6 bases at V and 5 bases at J; junction bases unmatched: 5. Germline V lookup: CDR1 SEHNR, CDR2 FQNEAQ (reference sequence). The CDR3 nucleotides read TGTGCCAGCAGTCACACAGGGGGCCACGAGCAGTACTTC. As protein: CASSHTGGHEQYF.